These 8 T cell receptor beta chains came from one sample sequenced in a study of beta chain features in type 1 diabetes. Study-level findings and limits: All four CD4+ subsets of Type 1 diabetes patients contained TCRB CDR3s that were moderately but significantly shorter.

These receptors are not linked to any known antigen. All of the isolated RNA was reverse transcribed, so expressed TCRB transcripts were sequenced. Some clones are missing from TCRdb's copy, which holds only in-frame ones; the method was immunoSEQ multiplex PCR. Here the sample spans under 300,000 clones, roughly 10% being singletons. Sample: naive CD4+ T cells from blood. These receptor sequences come from a man between 25 and 39 years old with type 1 diabetes.

The CDR3 is CASSEQGFGYTF. For the CDR3, the DNA is TGTGCCAGCAGTGAACAGGGATTTGGCTACACCTTC. The chain employs TRBV2 and TRBJ1-2; TRBD1 is a possible D gene (5 bases). V gave up 2 bases and J gave up 7 bases, with 8 bases separating them. Germline V lookup: CDR1 SNHLY, CDR2 FYNNEI. The CDR3 has 12 residues.

The V gene is TRBV6-5, the J gene TRBJ1-5; 8 nucleotides match TRBD1. This CDR3 has 14 residues. V shed 2 bases and J 7 bases; nucleotides not matched to a gene: 4. Germline assignment: CDR1 MNHEY and CDR2 SVGAGI. This CDR3 is CASSYGQGRQPQHF. In DNA form, the CDR3 reads TGTGCCAGCAGTTACGGACAGGGACGACAGCCCCAGCATTTT.

This clone was seen a few times. This sequence joins TRBV9 and TRBJ2-1; the match to TRBD2 covers 7 bases. CDR1 is SGDLS, CDR2 YYNGEE, per germline. The CDR3 sequence is 15 residues long. V lost 4 bases and J lost 5; bases outside the gene matches: 9. The CDR3 DNA sequence: TGTGCCAGCAGCCCCCGACTAGCCGGAGACAATGAGCAGTTCTTC. Its protein is CASSPRLAGDNEQFF.

The chain uses TRBV7-2 and TRBJ2-3; D might be TRBD2 (5 bases). The CDR3 is made up of 15 amino acids. Trimming stripped 3 bases from V and 1 base from J, with 11 bases between. In germline, CDR1 is SGHTA, CDR2 FQGNSA. The CDR3: CASSFRLAGTDTQYF. The CDR3 DNA reads TGTGCCAGCAGCTTTCGGCTAGCCGGCACAGATACGCAGTATTTT.

This rearrangement joins TRBV19 to TRBJ2-7, with D perhaps matching TRBD1 (6 bases). V was trimmed by 5 bases and J by 5 bases, leaving 19 bases between them. The V gene's germline CDR1 is LNHDA and CDR2 SQIVND (reference sequence). The CDR3 extends over 15 amino acids. The CDR3 protein is CASSSDHRELNEQYF. The CDR3 DNA sequence: TGTGCCAGTAGTTCAGACCACAGGGAGTTAAACGAGCAGTACTTC.

The chain uses TRBV5-6 and TRBJ1-2; 9 positions match TRBD1. The germline CDR1 and CDR2 sequences are SGHDT and YYEEEE. The CDR3 is 15 residues long. The V segment lost 3 bases and the J segment 3 bases; nucleotides outside the gene matches: 6. CDR3 region: CASSSRDRVHYGYTF. The DNA of the CDR3 is TGTGCCAGCAGCTCCCGGGACAGGGTACACTATGGCTACACCTTC.

This chain uses TRBV9 with TRBJ2-3, with 7 bases matching TRBD2. The CDR3 runs to 13 residues. The germline V gene encodes CDR1 SGDLS and CDR2 YYNGEE. After removal of 0 bases from V and 5 bases from J, the junction contained 0 bases not matched to a gene. The CDR3, as DNA: TGTGCCAGCAGCGTAGGGGAGGGAGATACGCAGTATTTT. Protein product: CASSVGEGDTQYF.

This clone was recorded a few times. The V gene is TRBV30, the J gene TRBJ2-7; 8 nucleotides match TRBD2. Trimming removed 3 bases from V and 9 bases from J; junction bases left unmatched: 10. The germline CDR1 and CDR2 sequences are GTSNPN and SVGIG (reference sequence). The CDR3 length is 13 residues. The CDR3 spells CAWRPAGGALQYF. The CDR3 DNA is TGTGCCTGGAGGCCCGCGGGGGGCGCATTGCAGTACTTC.